This passage covers 31 T cell receptor beta chains from one sample sequenced in a study of Tregs in tolerant kidney transplant recipients. TCRdb's table, derived via immunoSEQ multiplex PCR, lists solely in-frame clones and lacks some. The profile shows fewer than 150,000 clones, about 90% of them singletons. The sample consisted of CD4+ T cells from blood. These receptors were collected from a human donor in good health.

J is TRBJ2-5 and V is TRBV2; D is unresolved. The closer fit of TRBJ2-7 to the DNA end suggests the J call may be wrong. CDR1 is SNHLY, CDR2 FYNNEI, per germline. This CDR3 is built from 12 residues. For the CDR3, the DNA is TGTGCCAGCAGTGAACTAGCCTACGAGCAGTACTTC. It encodes CASSELAYEQYF.

This clone was seen only a few times. V and J are TRBV5-1 and TRBJ2-7; 8 nucleotides align to TRBD1. The V gene end was trimmed by 4 bases and the J gene end by 3 bases; junction bases not matched to a gene: 9. The CDR3 loop spans 15 amino acids. Germline CDR1 is SGHRS and CDR2 is YFSETQ. The CDR3 sequence is CASSPRGQAHYEQYF. For the CDR3, the DNA is TGCGCCAGCAGCCCCCGGGGACAGGCCCACTACGAGCAGTACTTC.

The CDR3 DNA follows: TGTGCCAGCAGTTACTCTGGCAGCACCGGAGATACGCAGTATTTT. Its protein product is CASSYSGSTGDTQYF. This chain connects TRBV6-6 to TRBJ2-3, with D unresolved. Deletions cut 0 bases from V and 5 bases from J, with 12 bases between. The CDR3 is 15 amino acids. Germline V gene sequence: CDR1 MNHNY, CDR2 SVGAGI (reference sequence).

The chain recombines TRBV6-5 with TRBJ2-5; the D is unclear. CDR1 is MNHEY, CDR2 SVGAGI, per germline. Trimming left V 6 bases short and J 5 bases short, with 13 bases between. The CDR3 is made up of 13 amino acids. CDR3: CASSDTRRETQYF. CDR3 nucleotide sequence: TGTGCCAGCAGCGACACGAGAAGGGAGACCCAGTACTTC.

In this sample, this clone turned up once. The J gene is TRBJ1-6, the V gene TRBV5-8, with D perhaps TRBD1 (5 bases). Germline values: CDR1 SGHTS, CDR2 YDEGEE. The V and J ends lost 4 bases and 9 bases respectively, with 14 bases between them. This CDR3 has 14 amino acids. CDR3 protein: CASSRGHDFSPLHF. The CDR3 region has the DNA TGTGCCAGCAGCAGGGGCCACGACTTTTCACCCCTCCACTTT.

The chain couples TRBV18 to TRBJ1-2; TRBD1 matches 8 bases. Germline CDR1 is KGHSH and CDR2 is LQKENI. V was pared by 7 bases and J by 7 bases, with 11 bases of the junction left unmatched. This CDR3 has 14 amino acids. CDR3 loop: CASFPGQGGLGYTF. Written as DNA, the CDR3 is TGTGCCAGCTTTCCAGGACAGGGCGGTCTTGGCTACACCTTC.

This chain connects TRBV18 to TRBJ2-6, with D possibly TRBD1 on 6 matching bases. V lost 5 bases, J lost 0 bases, and 17 bases lay in between. CDR1 and CDR2 from the germline V gene are KGHSH and LQKENI. This CDR3 is 18 amino acids long. CDR3 protein: CASSTTGAVSSGANVLTF. As DNA, the CDR3 is TGTGCCAGCTCAACGACAGGCGCAGTATCCTCTGGGGCCAACGTCCTGACTTTC.

The V call is TRBV28, the J call TRBJ1-1; 8 nucleotides align to TRBD1. Germline loops: CDR1 MDHEN, CDR2 SYDVKM. J lost 1 base, V lost 6 bases, and 7 bases had no gene match. CDR3 size: 15 residues. CDR3 nucleotide sequence: TGTGCCAGCAGCCTACCACAGGGGGGGAACACTGAAGCTTTCTTT. The encoded protein is CASSLPQGGNTEAFF. The full variable domain, completed using reference TRBV28 and TRBJ1-1, is DVKVTQSSRYLVKRTGEKVFLECVQDMDHENMFWYRQDPGLGLRLIYFSYDVKMKEKGDIPEGYSVSREKKERFSLILESASTNQTSMYLCASSLPQGGNTEAFFGQGTRLTVV.

The chain links TRBV5-4 to TRBJ1-1; D is unresolved. Trimming stripped 0 bases from V and 5 bases from J, with 14 bases between. The CDR3 consists of 15 residues. Germline V gene lookup returns CDR1 SGHNT and CDR2 YYREEE (reference sequence). DNA for the CDR3: TGTGCCAGCAGCTTGGACCTGGGCCGTTGGACTGAAGCTTTCTTT. This sequence encodes CASSLDLGRWTEAFF. Combining the CDR3 with reference TRBV5-4 and TRBJ1-1 gives the whole variable domain ETGVTQSPTHLIKTRGQQVTLRCSSQSGHNTVSWYQQALGQGPQFIFQYYREEENGRGNFPPRFSGLQFPNYSSELNVNALELDDSALYLCASSLDLGRWTEAFFGQGTRLTVV.

The chain uses TRBV5-1 and TRBJ2-7; D is perhaps TRBD1 or TRBD2 (5 bases each). Germline CDR1 reads SGHRS; CDR2 reads YFSETQ. The CDR3 contains 14 residues. Trimming took 0 bases from V and 3 from J, leaving 10 bases between them. The CDR3 nucleotides are TGCGCCAGCAGCTTGGTGGGACCCGACTACGAGCAGTACTTC. Its translation: CASSLVGPDYEQYF.

In this sample, this clone turned up once. The CDR3: CASSQQLAGNEQFF. CDR3 coding DNA: TGTGCCAGCAGCCAACAACTAGCGGGGAATGAGCAGTTCTTC. The V and J genes are TRBV14 and TRBJ2-1, with TRBD2 matching 10 bases. The germline gives CDR1 SGHDN, CDR2 FVKESK. The CDR3 has 14 amino acids. V was clipped by 2 bases and J by 7 bases; unmatched bases: 2.

This chain connects TRBV7-3 to TRBJ1-1; D perhaps matches TRBD1 (5 bases). With 5 bases removed from V and 1 base from J, the gap between germline ends came to 14 bases. The CDR3 consists of 15 residues. In germline, CDR1 is SGHTA, CDR2 FQGTGA. The CDR3 coding sequence is TGTGCCAGCAGCCCGCGACAGCTTCCGAACACTGAAGCTTTCTTT. Translated: CASSPRQLPNTEAFF.

This rearrangement joins TRBV5-1 to TRBJ2-3; D remains unclear. This CDR3 comprises 15 residues. V was shortened by 0 bases and J by 1 base, with 9 bases between the two germline ends. From germline, CDR1 is SGHRS and CDR2 YFSETQ. The CDR3 is CASSLGVVGTDTQYF. In DNA, the CDR3 is TGCGCCAGCAGCTTGGGGGTCGTGGGCACAGATACGCAGTATTTT.

This sequence joins TRBV18 and TRBJ1-1; 8 bases agree with TRBD1. The germline V gene encodes CDR1 KGHSH and CDR2 LQKENI. After removal of 3 bases from V and 4 bases from J, the junction contained 4 bases not matched to a gene. CDR3 length: 14 residues. The CDR3 nucleotides read TGTGCCAGCTCACCCCTAGACAGGGGCACTGAAGCTTTCTTT. Amino acids: CASSPLDRGTEAFF.

V gene TRBV7-9 combines with J gene TRBJ2-7; D is possibly TRBD1 or TRBD2 (6 bases each). The CDR3 has 14 residues. Trimming stripped 8 bases from V and 5 bases from J, with 19 bases between. CDR1 SEHNR and CDR2 FQNEAQ come from the germline V gene (reference sequence). The CDR3 sequence is CASGDRAGEDEQYF. The CDR3 DNA follows: TGTGCCAGCGGCGATCGGGCAGGGGAGGACGAGCAGTACTTC.

J is TRBJ2-7 and V is TRBV5-6, with 8 bases aligning to TRBD1. Germline CDR1 and CDR2: SGHDT and YYEEEE. The length of the CDR3 is 13 residues. The J segment lost 6 bases and the V segment lost 4 bases, leaving 6 bases of the junction unmatched. Here the CDR3 DNA reads TGTGCCAGCAGCATTGGGACAGGACGCGAGCAGTACTTC. It is translated as CASSIGTGREQYF. Combining the CDR3 with reference TRBV5-6 and TRBJ2-7 gives the whole variable domain DAGVTQSPTHLIKTRGQQVTLRCSPKSGHDTVSWYQQALGQGPQFIFQYYEEEERQRGNFPDRFSGHQFPNYSSELNVNALLLGDSALYLCASSIGTGREQYFGPGTRLTVT.

This clone was seen a single time. J is TRBJ2-1 and V is TRBV19; the match to TRBD2 covers 10 bases. CDR1 and CDR2 from the germline V gene are LNHDA and SQIVND (reference sequence). The CDR3 contains 16 residues. The J segment lost 5 bases and the V segment lost 5 bases, leaving 9 bases of the junction unmatched. CDR3 in DNA: TGTGCCAGTAGTGCGCTCACTAGCGGGGTTAACAATGAGCAGTTCTTC. Translating it yields CASSALTSGVNNEQFF.

The chain recombines TRBV7-8 with TRBJ1-2; 8 nucleotides line up with TRBD1. This CDR3 is built from 15 residues. Unmatched junction bases numbered 5, after V lost 1 base and J lost 4 bases. CDR1 and CDR2 from the germline V gene are SGHVS and FQNEAQ. The CDR3 DNA reads as TGTGCCAGCAGCTTAGGGGCTACAGGGGGCTATGGCTACACCTTC. It specifies CASSLGATGGYGYTF.

This chain joins TRBV7-8 and TRBJ1-5; 7 bases match TRBD1. V lost 1 base and J lost 7; bases outside the gene matches: 13. Germline V lookup: CDR1 SGHVS, CDR2 FQNEAQ. The CDR3 totals 17 residues. CDR3 in amino acids: CASSLGRGGGSGQPQHF. Written as DNA, the CDR3 is TGTGCCAGCAGCTTAGGCAGAGGGGGCGGATCAGGGCAGCCCCAGCATTTT. The complete variable domain, with remaining parts taken from reference TRBV7-8 and TRBJ1-5, reads GAGVSQSPRYKVAKRGQDVALRCDPISGHVSLFWYQQALGQGPEFLTYFQNEAQLDKSGLPSDRFFAERPEGSVSTLKIQRTQQEDSAVYLCASSLGRGGGSGQPQHFGDGTRLSIL.

V is TRBV5-1 and J is TRBJ1-1; 9 bases fit TRBD1. V gave up 0 bases and J gave up 6 bases; unmatched junction bases: 0. Germline V gene lookup returns CDR1 SGHRS and CDR2 YFSETQ. CDR3 size: 13 residues. The CDR3 DNA reads TGCGCCAGCAGCTTGGGGACAGGGGCTGAAGCTTTCTTT. Amino acids: CASSLGTGAEAFF. The whole variable domain, remainder taken from reference TRBV5-1 and TRBJ1-1, is KAGVTQTPRYLIKTRGQQVTLSCSPISGHRSVSWYQQTPGQGLQFLFEYFSETQRNKGNFPGRFSGRQFSNSRSEMNVSTLELGDSALYLCASSLGTGAEAFFGQGTRLTVV.

The chain employs TRBV10-3 and TRBJ1-1; D call uncertain. The V and J ends lost 4 bases and 2 bases respectively, with 14 bases between them. CDR1 and CDR2 (germline): ENHRY, SYGVKD. The CDR3 is 15 residues long. In nucleotides, the CDR3 is TGTGCCATCAGTGTTGGGCTGGGGTTAAACACTGAAGCTTTCTTT. This encodes CAISVGLGLNTEAFF.

The genes are TRBV18 and TRBJ2-1; D is unclear. The germline V and J ends were trimmed by 4 bases and 4 bases, with 11 bases remaining between them. In germline, CDR1 is KGHSH, CDR2 LQKENI. The length of the CDR3 is 14 residues. The CDR3 loop is CASSLSNYYNEQFF. CDR3 bases: TGTGCCAGCTCACTATCTAACTATTACAATGAGCAGTTCTTC.

The chain carries TRBV6-6 and TRBJ2-7, with TRBD2 matching over 14 bases. From germline, CDR1 is MNHNY and CDR2 SVGAGI (reference sequence). This CDR3 region has 14 residues. Trimming took 6 bases from V and 5 from J; bases not matched to a gene: 3. The chain's CDR3 is CASSGTSGRHEQYF. The CDR3 coding sequence is TGTGCCAGCAGCGGGACTAGCGGGAGACACGAGCAGTACTTC.

This chain's CDR3 is CASKGLAVKGNEQFF. The CDR3 nucleotides read TGTGCCTCCAAGGGACTAGCCGTCAAGGGGAATGAGCAGTTCTTC. The chain employs TRBV30 and TRBJ2-1; 9 bases line up with TRBD2. This CDR3 is 15 amino acids long. Per the germline V gene, CDR1 is GTSNPN and CDR2 is SVGIG (reference sequence). Losses at the gene ends were 7 bases for V and 7 bases for J; bases not matched to a gene: 14.

The chain joins TRBV2 to TRBJ1-5; D gene unclear. V lost 6 bases and J lost 2, with 14 bases in between. CDR3 length: 15 amino acids. The germline V gene encodes CDR1 SNHLY and CDR2 FYNNEI. CDR3 amino acids: CASRLWTSGNQPQHF. DNA of the CDR3: TGTGCCAGCAGACTATGGACTTCGGGCAATCAGCCCCAGCATTTT.

The chain recombines TRBV23-1 with TRBJ1-1; D gene unclear. TRBV23-1 is classed as an ORF, of uncertain function. CDR3 length: 12 amino acids. The germline V and J ends were trimmed by 6 bases and 8 bases, with 13 bases remaining between them. CDR3 loop: CASRAGNPEAFF. In DNA form, the CDR3 reads TGCGCCAGCAGGGCGGGGAATCCCGAAGCTTTCTTT.

This rearrangement joins TRBV18 to TRBJ2-7; D unresolved. Deletions cut 4 bases from V and 4 bases from J, with 17 bases between. This CDR3 is 15 amino acids long. Germline V gene lookup returns CDR1 KGHSH and CDR2 LQKENI. The CDR3 DNA reads as TGTGCCAGCTCACTCGGGCCTCCCGGGTCATACGAGCAGTACTTC. This codes for CASSLGPPGSYEQYF. The full variable domain, with the rest looked up from reference TRBV18 and TRBJ2-7, is NAGVMQNPRHLVRRRGQEARLRCSPMKGHSHVYWYRQLPEEGLKFMVYLQKENIIDESGMPKERFSAEFPKEGPSILRIQQVVRGDSAAYFCASSLGPPGSYEQYFGPGTRLTVT.

The chain has TRBV30 and TRBJ2-2; D is undetermined. V lost 5 bases, J lost 4 bases, and 8 bases lay in between. Germline V gives CDR1 GTSNPN, CDR2 SVGIG (reference sequence). CDR3 length equals 12 residues. The CDR3 DNA reads TGTGCCTGGGGAAGACTCACCGGGGAGCTGTTTTTT. Residues: CAWGRLTGELFF.

The chain is built from TRBV15 and TRBJ1-4; D may be TRBD1 (6 bases). In germline, CDR1 is LNHNV, CDR2 YYDKDF (reference sequence). Between the trimmed V and J ends, which lost 3 bases and 0 bases, there was a span of 11 bases. This CDR3 contains 16 residues. The CDR3 DNA reads TGTGCCACCAGCAGGTCTTCAGGGGCAACTAATGAAAAACTGTTTTTT. Its translation is CATSRSSGATNEKLFF.

The chain is built from TRBV5-1 and TRBJ1-1, with D unclear. Deletions cut 4 bases from V and 4 bases from J, with 20 bases between. Germline V lookup: CDR1 SGHRS, CDR2 YFSETQ. The CDR3 is 16 amino acids. The CDR3: CASSALPGSTGTEAFF. CDR3 nucleotide sequence: TGCGCCAGCAGCGCCTTACCCGGGTCCACGGGCACTGAAGCTTTCTTT.

The chain is built from TRBV4-1 and TRBJ1-2, with D tentatively TRBD1 (5 bases). The ends were cut back, 4 bases at V and 3 bases at J, with 18 bases in the middle. The CDR3 extends over 16 amino acids. The germline V gene encodes CDR1 MGHRA and CDR2 YSYEKL. CDR3 region: CASSLPGTGGYYGYTF. CDR3 DNA sequence: TGCGCCAGCAGCCTTCCGGGGACCGGCGGCTACTATGGCTACACCTTC.